What follows describes a single T cell receptor beta chain. The data originate from a study of blood T cells in healthy people across ages. The use of a sample-barcoded 5' primer and a J-beta primer mix characterized a second PCR of roughly 6 to 11 cycles. TCRdb fed the 5' RACE reads into MiXCR, producing one record per CDR3 protein. Of 1.5 million to 2 million distinct CDR3 sequences in the sample, roughly 30% were seen once. This CDR3 contains 13 residues. Germline V gene lookup returns CDR1 MNHNY and CDR2 SVGAGI (reference sequence). The V and J ends lost 4 bases and 7 bases, in that order; junction bases with no gene match: 7.

V is TRBV6-6 and J is TRBJ2-7; 7 bases align to TRBD2. The specimen was blood. This sequence originates from a woman in her 30s in good health. The CDR3 bases are TGTGCCAGCAGTTTACGGCGGGAGAGGGAGCAGTACTTC. Translating it yields CASSLRREREQYF.